This T cell receptor (beta chain) comes out of a study of long-term antiretroviral therapy in people with HIV. CDR1 is GTSNPN, CDR2 SVGIG, per germline (reference sequence). The CDR3 runs to 13 residues. The V end was cut by 3 bases, the J end by 3 bases, with 11 bases between. This clone was picked up one time. Sequencing used immunoSEQ v3.0 at survey level. Sequencing used immunoSEQ multiplex PCR; TCRdb keeps in-frame clones, though not all of them. The sample has about 25,000 clones; 70% to 90% are singletons. Sequenced here: unsorted PBMCs, sampled 1.9 years after starting antiretroviral therapy. This TCR came from a woman aged 30 to 39 with HIV. The V gene is TRBV30, the J gene TRBJ1-2, with D uncertain. The CDR3 here is CAWRRVGDYGYTF. CDR3 nucleotide sequence: TGTGCCTGGAGGAGGGTCGGGGACTATGGCTACACCTTC.